The present TCR beta chain was sequenced within a study of T-cell reconstitution after alpha-beta-depleted transplantation in children. V lost 2 bases and J lost 2, with 7 bases in between. Looked up from germline, CDR1 is SGHTA and CDR2 is FQGTGA. The CDR3 is made up of 15 amino acids. This clonotype was seen ten or more times. Unique molecular identifiers were incorporated into the prepared TCRbeta library. Using its own MiXCR run on the PCR reads, TCRdb lists one record per CDR3 protein. Among approximately 70,000 distinct CDR3 sequences listed, roughly 4.9% were seen once. The chain combines TRBV7-3 with TRBJ2-6; no clear D. The TCR was taken from a boy in the first two years of life who had a stem cell transplant for acute myeloid leukemia, so the T cells may come from the graft donor. The sample was PBMCs, mostly from graft donor cells, taken 180 days after TCRalphabeta/CD19-depleted stem cell transplant. The CDR3 coding sequence is TGTGCCAGCAGCTTAGTAGGGCCTGGGGCCAACGTCCTGACTTTC. Its translation is CASSLVGPGANVLTF.